This TCR beta chain was documented in a study of identical twins. Regarding the study as a whole: Cord blood beta clonotypes present at high abundance carried fewer insertions; no such pattern appeared in memory repertoires.

A universal primer site was created by template switching, with the cDNA bearing unique molecular identifiers. Each CDR3 protein is one row after TCRdb ran MiXCR on the 5' RACE reads. The table has some 1,700,000 distinct CDR3 sequences, 32% seen once. Trimming took 6 bases from V and 2 from J; bases not matched to a gene: 6. The CDR3 totals 14 residues. Germline CDR1 and CDR2: DFQATT and SNEGSKA (reference sequence). On this clonotype: Its target is not known.

This chain connects TRBV20-1 to TRBJ2-7; 11 nucleotides align to TRBD2. Material for sequencing was cord blood. This receptor was identified in a newborn girl in good health. For the CDR3, the DNA is TGCAGTGCCTACGGGACTAGCGGCACCTACGAGCAGTACTTC. Encoded protein: CSAYGTSGTYEQYF.